The source of this T cell receptor beta chain is a study of response to subunit inactivated influenza vaccine. Findings and limits, study-wide: Every seasonal influenza vaccination brings in few new T cells, the authors suggested.

Germline CDR1 is DFQATT and CDR2 is SNEGSKA (reference sequence). The CDR3 length is 14 residues. Between the trimmed V and J ends, which lost 0 bases and 2 bases, there was a span of 11 bases. This clonotype occurred a few times. Its specificity is unknown. TCRdb called the RT-PCR reads again in MiXCR, with one record for every CDR3 protein. Of roughly 520,000 distinct CDR3 sequences in the sample, less than 30% are singletons; the top ten hold around 2%. The clonotype comes from a man over 45 who received an inactivated influenza vaccine. The V gene is TRBV20-1, the J gene TRBJ2-7; no definite D call. This specimen was CD4+ T cells sorted from PBMCs, taken approximately 5 days after vaccination. As DNA, the CDR3 is TGCAGTGCTAGAGATCCACGGTCAGCCTACGAGCAGTACTTC. It yields the protein CSARDPRSAYEQYF.